This entry lists 14 T cell receptor beta chains sequenced from one sample in a study of blood T cell repertoires in COVID-19. Generated by immunoSEQ multiplex PCR, the TCRdb table keeps only in-frame clones and is missing some. The table lists around 380,000 clones, roughly 77% of them singletons, with roughly 1.2% in the top ten. The sequencing sample was made of peripheral blood. Receptors originate from a human donor with acute or convalescent COVID-19. The donor label of this sample is uncertain.

This clone was seen repeatedly, ten times or more. The V and J genes are TRBV7-6 and TRBJ2-5, with TRBD2 as a possible D gene (5 bases). Looked up from germline, CDR1 is SGHVS and CDR2 is FNYEAQ. V was clipped by 5 bases and J by 5 bases, with 24 bases between them. The CDR3 consists of 17 residues. This CDR3 is CASSPFGSGLKEETQYF. DNA of the CDR3: TGTGCCAGCAGCCCCTTTGGGAGCGGTCTTAAGGAGGAGACCCAGTACTTC. Supplemented by reference TRBV7-6 and TRBJ2-5, the full variable domain reads GAGVSQSPRYKVTKRGQDVALRCDPISGHVSLYWYRQALGQGPEFLTYFNYEAQQDKSGLPNDRFSAERPEGSISTLTIQRTEQRDSAMYRCASSPFGSGLKEETQYFGPGTRLLVL.

The chain uses TRBV5-5 and TRBJ1-1; 8 positions match TRBD1. The length of the CDR3 is 19 residues. Germline V gene data show CDR1 as SGHKS and CDR2 as YYEKEE (reference sequence). Trimming took 4 bases from V and 0 from J; bases not matched to a gene: 17. The CDR3 nucleotides are TGTGCCAGCAGCCGAAATACCTTAATACGACAGGGGATGAACACTGAAGCTTTCTTT. Translating it yields CASSRNTLIRQGMNTEAFF.

The gene calls are TRBV20-1 and TRBJ2-7, with D maybe TRBD2 (6 bases). Per germline, CDR1 DFQATT and CDR2 SNEGSKA (reference sequence). This CDR3 is built from 13 residues. Trimming left V 3 bases short and J 0 bases short, with 9 bases between. CDR3 amino acids: CSASDGGSYEQYF. In nucleotides, the CDR3 is TGCAGTGCTAGTGACGGGGGCTCCTACGAGCAGTACTTC.

V and J are TRBV6-1 and TRBJ2-7; 12 positions match TRBD2. The germline V gene has CDR1 MNHNS and CDR2 SASEGT. The CDR3 is made up of 17 amino acids. Trimming cost V 2 bases and J 4 bases; bases outside gene matches: 9. CDR3 protein: CASSETERTSGVYEQYF. CDR3 nucleotide sequence: TGTGCCAGCAGTGAAACAGAGAGGACTAGCGGGGTTTACGAGCAGTACTTC.

A few counts support this clone. The chain combines TRBV12-3 or TRBV12-4 with TRBJ1-2; TRBD1 matches 9 bases. This CDR3 is built from 13 residues. J lost 2 bases, V lost 6 bases, and 1 base had no gene match. The CDR3 coding sequence is TGTGCCAGCAGGGGACAGGGAAACTATGGCTACACCTTC. Translation gives CASRGQGNYGYTF.

The V call is TRBV3-1 (or the pseudogene TRBV3-2), the J call TRBJ1-1; D remains ambiguous. The V end lost 3 bases, the J end lost 1 base, and 12 bases lay between the germline ends. In germline, CDR1 is LGHDT, CDR2 YNNKEL (reference sequence). This CDR3 comprises 15 residues. The CDR3 loop reads CASSHRTVGNTEAFF. The CDR3 DNA follows: TGTGCCAGCAGCCACCGAACAGTCGGGAACACTGAAGCTTTCTTT.

The chain couples TRBV29-1 to TRBJ2-5; D is possibly TRBD1 (5 bases). V lost 0 bases, J lost 4 bases, and 9 bases lay in between. This CDR3 region has 13 residues. Germline lookup yields CDR1 SQVTM and CDR2 ANQGSEA. DNA for the CDR3: TGCAGCGTTGAAGATTCAGGGTCAGAGACCCAGTACTTC. Translating it yields CSVEDSGSETQYF.

The V and J genes are TRBV7-9 and TRBJ2-1; the D gene is possibly TRBD2 (5 bases). This CDR3 is built from 17 residues. Trimming took off 5 bases at V and 0 bases at J, with 17 bases between the two ends. Germline V CDR1 and CDR2: SEHNR, FQNEAQ (reference sequence). The CDR3 region is CASSQWTAKSSYNEQFF. The CDR3 DNA sequence: TGTGCCAGCAGCCAATGGACTGCAAAATCCTCCTACAATGAGCAGTTCTTC. The entire variable domain, with the rest obtained from reference TRBV7-9 and TRBJ2-1, is as follows: DTGVSQNPRHKITKRGQNVTFRCDPISEHNRLYWYRQTLGQGPEFLTYFQNEAQLEKSRLLSDRFSAERPKGSFSTLEIQRTEQGDSAMYLCASSQWTAKSSYNEQFFGPGTRLTVL.

The chain links TRBV27 to TRBJ1-6; D is uncertain. CDR3 size: 16 residues. Trimming removed 3 bases from V and 3 bases from J, with 12 bases in between. Per the germline V gene, CDR1 is MNHEY and CDR2 is SMNVEV (reference sequence). The CDR3 coding sequence is TGTGCCAGCAGTTTTTCGGCAGGCAACTATAATTCACCCCTCCACTTT. Translating it yields CASSFSAGNYNSPLHF.

This clone turned up a few times. This rearrangement joins TRBV18 to TRBJ2-1; 10 nucleotides line up with TRBD1. V was clipped by 8 bases and J by 0 bases; unmatched bases: 7. Germline values: CDR1 KGHSH, CDR2 LQKENI. This CDR3 spans 16 amino acids. Here the CDR3 reads CASRDRGTPSYNEQFF. The DNA for the CDR3 is TGTGCCAGCCGGGACAGGGGTACCCCCTCCTACAATGAGCAGTTCTTC. Full variable domain (remainder filled in from reference TRBV18 and TRBJ2-1): NAGVMQNPRHLVRRRGQEARLRCSPMKGHSHVYWYRQLPEEGLKFMVYLQKENIIDESGMPKERFSAEFPKEGPSILRIQQVVRGDSAAYFCASRDRGTPSYNEQFFGPGTRLTVL.

As concerns this clone: This same CDR3 is encoded by further DNA sequences in the sample. The V gene is TRBV2, the J gene TRBJ1-5; the match to TRBD1 covers 9 bases. Per germline, CDR1 SNHLY and CDR2 FYNNEI. The J segment lost 3 bases and the V segment lost 6 bases, leaving 6 bases of the junction unmatched. The CDR3 is 15 amino acids. CDR3 coding DNA: TGTGCCAGCAGGAGACAGGGGGATAACAATCAGCCCCAGCATTTT. Its protein is CASRRQGDNNQPQHF.

Only one count was recorded for this clone. V is TRBV28 and J is TRBJ1-4, with TRBD1 as a possible D gene (6 bases). This CDR3 has 15 residues. Trimming took off 7 bases at V and 1 base at J, with 13 bases between the two ends. Germline-derived CDR1 and CDR2 are MDHEN and SYDVKM. CDR3 sequence reads: CASTSNRETNEKLFF. DNA of the CDR3: TGTGCCAGCACCTCGAACAGGGAAACTAATGAAAAACTGTTTTTT.

The chain joins TRBV11-2 to TRBJ1-1; 8 positions match TRBD1. Trimming took 3 bases from V and 3 from J; bases not matched to a gene: 3. In germline, CDR1 is SGHAT, CDR2 FQNNGV. The CDR3 has 14 amino acids. CDR3 DNA: TGTGCCAGCAGCTTTACACAGGGGGACACTGAAGCTTTCTTT. This codes for CASSFTQGDTEAFF.

V and J are TRBV3-1 (or the pseudogene TRBV3-2) and TRBJ1-1, with 8 bases fitting TRBD1. CDR1 and CDR2 from the germline V gene are LGHDT and YNNKEL (reference sequence). Trimming at V came to 1 base and at J to 11 bases, leaving 6 bases not matched to a gene. The CDR3 is 13 residues long. The CDR3 DNA follows: TGTGCCAGCAGCCAAGGTTACAGGGGGAGGGCTTTCTTT. The encoded protein is CASSQGYRGRAFF.